This TCR beta chain derives from a study of cytomegalovirus exposure and HLA in healthy donors. The study's findings and limits: Reports described diagnosis of cytomegalovirus status by the classifier as highly specific and sensitive.

The germline CDR1 and CDR2 sequences are MGHRA and YSYEKL. This CDR3 region has 16 residues. V was shortened by 0 bases and J by 4 bases, with 13 bases between the two germline ends. Measured with immunoSEQ multiplex PCR; TCRdb has only the in-frame clones, and not every one. The table records around 150,000 clones, around nine tenths of them present only once. On this clone itself: The antigen is not known.

The source is a woman aged 18-30 years in good health and CMV-seronegative. The sequenced sample consisted of PBMCs. The V call is TRBV4-1, the J call TRBJ1-5, with a possible D match to TRBD1 (6 bases). In DNA, the CDR3 is TGCGCCAGCAGCCAAGATAATCAGGGGCTTAATCAGCCCCAGCATTTT. This codes for CASSQDNQGLNQPQHF.